The present T cell receptor beta chain was sequenced within a study of neurological immune-mediated disorders. Noted time point: longitudinal time-point 2. The unsorted libraries were generated from a total of 2 million PBMCs, which had been stored in RNAlater at -80 C. 5'RACE with 10-nucleotide random UMIs generated the cDNA. TCRdb reprocessed the 5' RACE reads via MiXCR and lists one record per CDR3 protein. The sample carries around 50,000 distinct CDR3 sequences, around 12% recorded once. With 3 bases removed from V and 3 bases from J, the gap between germline ends came to 12 bases. The CDR3 loop spans 15 amino acids. Per the germline V gene, CDR1 is KGHSH and CDR2 is LQKENI.

The sequence came from a male donor with HTLV-1-associated myelopathy (HAM/TSP). The chain combines TRBV18 with TRBJ1-5, with D possibly matching TRBD1 (6 bases). Sequenced material: PBMCs. The CDR3 DNA sequence: TGTGCCAGCTCACCGACCGGGGGCATCAATCAGCCCCAGCATTTT. It is translated as CASSPTGGINQPQHF.